This T cell receptor (beta chain) was identified during a study of cytomegalovirus exposure and HLA in healthy donors. Germline assignment: CDR1 SNHLY and CDR2 FYNNEI. This CDR3 is built from 13 residues. V lost 7 bases to trimming and J lost 5 bases; unmatched junction nucleotides: 4. Study results and caveats: The study assumed roughly uniform donor sequencing depth for presence/absence analyses. Within an earlier analysis, most TCR beta V segments proved productive either about 90% or about 30% of the time. A later analysis reportedly found fewer N-insertions in an Asian-associated ancestry cluster than the approximately 700-donor mean. Highly shared variants forming one cluster were likely a sequencing artifact.

In regard to this clone: As yet, its antigen is unknown.

Both 60 Vbeta primers and 13 Jbeta primers went into the PCR. Measured with immunoSEQ multiplex PCR; TCRdb has only the in-frame clones, and not every one. This sample carries some 130,000 clones, 66% of them seen once, and the ten largest clones take 1.5% to 2%. This sequence joins TRBV2 and TRBJ2-1; TRBD2 matches 8 bases. Sequences were obtained from PBMCs. The sequence came from a human donor in good health. For the CDR3, the DNA is TGTGCCAGCATTGCGACTAGCGACAATGAGCAGTTCTTC. Amino acid sequence: CASIATSDNEQFF.